These T cell receptor beta chains were read from a single sample in a study of T-cell memory formation after mild COVID-19. A single record per CDR3 protein comes from TCRdb applying MiXCR to the 5' RACE reads. The table has approximately 350,000 distinct CDR3 sequences, 25% to 30% seen once; the top ten hold roughly 14%. The sequenced sample consisted of PBMCs or a T cell subset sorted from them (not recorded which). The receptor set was obtained from an adult woman who had mild COVID-19 (a few samples of this study predate the infection). Cell type and time point are not known. Each CDR3 is given with its conserved first and last residue. The D gene is left open where the match is weak. Some rows have no size entry. The others give once, few or many, or a class for an expanded clone.

d_call	j_call	v_call	clone_size	cdr3_nt	cdr3_aa
.	TRBJ2-1	TRBV7-3	.	TGTGCCAGCAGCTTAAGCGGTGGCAGACCAAATGAGCAGTTCTTC	CASSLSGGRPNEQFF
TRBD1	TRBJ2-1	TRBV4-3	few	TGCGCCAGCAGCCAAGCTACAGGGGATGAGCAGTTCTTC	CASSQATGDEQFF
.	TRBJ1-5	TRBV12-3/TRBV12-4	few	TGTGCCAGCAGGTCCCCAGGGTGGGATCAGCCCCAGCATTTT	CASRSPGWDQPQHF
.	TRBJ2-1	TRBV7-9	few	TGTGCCAGCAGCTTAGGCGGAGGGAACAATGAGCAGTTCTTC	CASSLGGGNNEQFF
.	TRBJ1-4	TRBV12-3/TRBV12-4	.	TGTGCCAGCAGTTTTAGTCGGGATGAAAAACTGTTTTTT	CASSFSRDEKLFF
.	TRBJ2-7	TRBV9	.	TGTGCCAGCAGCATATCCGGGACTTTTCCCTACGAGCAGTACTTC	CASSISGTFPYEQYF
TRBD2	TRBJ2-1	TRBV29-1	few	TGCAGCGTTGAAGATGAGAGCGGGAGTTATTATGAGCAGTTCTTC	CSVEDESGSYYEQFF
.	TRBJ2-7	TRBV7-8	.	TGTGCCAGCAGCCCGTTAGGGGGGTCCGAGCAGTACTTC	CASSPLGGSEQYF
.	TRBJ2-5	TRBV10-3	few	TGTGCCATCGGGACCCAAGAGACCCAGTACTTC	CAIGTQETQYF
TRBD1	TRBJ1-2	TRBV3-1	.	TGTGCCAGCAGCAAGGCCGGGACAGGCCTGATCTATGGCTACACCTTC	CASSKAGTGLIYGYTF
.	TRBJ1-3	TRBV29-1	.	TGCAGCGTTGAATACGCGACGTTCGGAAACACCATATATTTT	CSVEYATFGNTIYF
TRBD1	TRBJ1-1	TRBV6-5	.	TGTGCCAGCAGTTACCGCAGGACAGGGCAGAACACTGAAGCTTTCTTT	CASSYRRTGQNTEAFF
TRBD1	TRBJ2-7	TRBV5-1	few	TGCGCCAGCAGCGACGGACAGGACTACGAGCAGTACTTC	CASSDGQDYEQYF
.	TRBJ2-1	TRBV20-1	.	TGCAGTGCTAGAGATTTTCTCACGCCTTTTGAGGGCAATGAGCAGTTCTTC	CSARDFLTPFEGNEQFF
.	TRBJ2-1	TRBV6-5	few	TGTGCCAGCAGTTACTCGAACGATGAGCAGTTCTTC	CASSYSNDEQFF
.	TRBJ2-7	TRBV9	few	TGTGCCAGCAGCGTATGTGCCGAGCAGTACTTC	CASSVCAEQYF
.	TRBJ1-3	TRBV12-3/TRBV12-4	.	TGTGCCAGCAGGCCCCCGGGGGCCGGTGGAAACACCATATATTTT	CASRPPGAGGNTIYF
.	TRBJ1-5	TRBV24-1	.	TGTGCCACCACCCCGCGGGGACTCAATCAGCCCCAGCATTTT	CATTPRGLNQPQHF
TRBD2	TRBJ2-5	TRBV3-1	few	TGTGCCAGCAGACGACTAGCGGGAGGTCGGGAGACCCAGTACTTC	CASRRLAGGRETQYF
.	TRBJ2-2	TRBV7-2	.	TGTGCCAGCAGCCAGACTAGTCCCAACACCGGGGAGCTGTTTTTT	CASSQTSPNTGELFF
TRBD1	TRBJ2-7	TRBV5-5	.	TGTGCCAGCAGCTATGGGACAGCTACCCGCTACGAGCAGTACTTC	CASSYGTATRYEQYF
.	TRBJ2-1	TRBV3-1	few	TGTGCCAGCAGCTCGAGGACTGGACTCAATGAGCAGTTCTTC	CASSSRTGLNEQFF
.	TRBJ2-1	TRBV12-3/TRBV12-4	.	TGTGCCAGCAGTGCACGACTAGAAAAGCAGTTCTTC	CASSARLEKQFF
TRBD2	TRBJ2-3	TRBV5-1	.	TGCGCCAGCAGCTACGGGGAGGCGGGGGGGCCAACAGATACGCAGTATTTT	CASSYGEAGGPTDTQYF
.	TRBJ2-4	TRBV6-5	.	TGTGCCAGCAGAAGAGGGGGGTCTATTGACATTCAGTACTTC	CASRRGGSIDIQYF
.	TRBJ2-1	TRBV5-1	few	TGCGCCAGCAGCCCGGACGGGTACAATGAGCAGTTCTTC	CASSPDGYNEQFF
TRBD2	TRBJ2-1	TRBV7-2	.	TGTGCCAGCAGCTTAGAAGGCTGGACTAGCGGGAGTTTGAATGAGCAGTTCTTC	CASSLEGWTSGSLNEQFF
.	TRBJ1-1	TRBV7-3	few	TGTGCCAGCAGTGTGGGCCAGAACACTGAAGCTTTCTTT	CASSVGQNTEAFF
TRBD2	TRBJ2-5	TRBV7-2	.	TGTGCCAGCAGCTTAGGCCCAAGACTAGCGGAGACCCAGTACTTC	CASSLGPRLAETQYF
TRBD2	TRBJ2-1	TRBV24-1	few	TGTGCCACCGACCCCCATTCAGTGACAGCGGGGGGAAATGAGCAGTTCTTC	CATDPHSVTAGGNEQFF
TRBD1	TRBJ2-1	TRBV5-1	.	TGCGCCAGCAGCTTGGTGGACAGGGCCTACAATGAGCAGTTCTTC	CASSLVDRAYNEQFF
TRBD2	TRBJ2-1	TRBV15	.	TGTGCCACCAGCTCCATTGCGGGGGAGGTCCCCTACAATGAGCAGTTCTTC	CATSSIAGEVPYNEQFF
TRBD2	TRBJ2-3	TRBV5-1	few	TGCGCCAGCAGAGAACTAGCGGGGACCCTTAGCACAGATACGCAGTATTTT	CASRELAGTLSTDTQYF
.	TRBJ1-6	TRBV5-5	.	TGTGCCAGCAGCTTGAACGAGCCCGGGGGGTATTCACCCCTCCACTTT	CASSLNEPGGYSPLHF
TRBD1	TRBJ2-1	TRBV3-1	.	TGTGCCAGCAGCAACAGGGGGTACAGCTCCTACAATGAGCAGTTCTTC	CASSNRGYSSYNEQFF
TRBD1	TRBJ2-5	TRBV2	few	TGTGCCAGCAGTGAAAGGGGCAGGGGGCTGAAAGTTTTGGTGACCCAGTACTTC	CASSERGRGLKVLVTQYF